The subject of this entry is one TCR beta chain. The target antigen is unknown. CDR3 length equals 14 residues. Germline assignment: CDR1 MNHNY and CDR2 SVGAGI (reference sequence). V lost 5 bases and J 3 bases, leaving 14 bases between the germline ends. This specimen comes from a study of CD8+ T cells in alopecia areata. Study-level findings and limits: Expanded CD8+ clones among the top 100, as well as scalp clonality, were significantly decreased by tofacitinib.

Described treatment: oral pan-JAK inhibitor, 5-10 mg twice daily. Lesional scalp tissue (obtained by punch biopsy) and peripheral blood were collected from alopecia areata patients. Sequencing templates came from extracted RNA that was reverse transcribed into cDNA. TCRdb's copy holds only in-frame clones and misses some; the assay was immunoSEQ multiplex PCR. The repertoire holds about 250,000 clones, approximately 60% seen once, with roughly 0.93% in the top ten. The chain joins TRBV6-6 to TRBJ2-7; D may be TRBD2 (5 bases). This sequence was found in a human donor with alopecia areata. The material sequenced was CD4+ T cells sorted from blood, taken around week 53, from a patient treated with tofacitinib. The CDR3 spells CASSPWEQNYEQYF. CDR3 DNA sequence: TGTGCCAGCAGTCCCTGGGAGCAGAACTACGAGCAGTACTTC.